The T cell receptor (beta chain) under discussion was sequenced for a study of T cell responses to AZD1222 COVID-19 vaccine. Background on the study: Second doses that came at about 4 or about 12 weeks were put together.

Generated by immunoSEQ multiplex PCR, the TCRdb table keeps only in-frame clones and is missing some. The repertoire holds roughly 100,000 clones, 86% seen once, with about 1.5% in the top ten. V lost 2 bases and J 4 bases, leaving 4 bases between the germline ends. Germline lookup yields CDR1 ENHRY and CDR2 SYGVKD. This CDR3 comprises 12 residues. The clonotype comes from an adult in good health. Material: peripheral blood, obtained on day 0 of AZD1222 vaccination. The chain combines TRBV10-3 with TRBJ2-3; D not certain. The CDR3 nucleotides are TGTGCCATCAGTGAGCCGGCAGATACGCAGTATTTT. This sequence encodes CAISEPADTQYF.